The TCR beta chain under discussion was sequenced for a study of T cell repertoires in cytomegalovirus infection. The length of the CDR3 is 17 residues. CDR1 is SEHNR and CDR2 is FQNEAQ in the germline V gene (reference sequence). The V end lost 4 bases, the J end lost 2 bases, and 19 bases lay between the germline ends. A few counts support this clonotype. The antigen is unknown. One entry per CDR3 protein, called by TCRdb with MiXCR from the reads. The table has just over 450,000 distinct CDR3 sequences, roughly 46% seen once. V and J are TRBV7-9 and TRBJ2-3; D may correspond to TRBD1 or TRBD2 (5 bases each). The receptor was isolated from a human donor in good health (CMV status not recorded). Some clones in this sample may be carry-over from other donors' samples. The sequencing used cultured PBMCs, collected from culture after CMV antigen stimulation. CDR3 DNA sequence: TGTGCCAGCAGCTCAGGATTACGACGGGGACCCACAGATACGCAGTATTTT. It is translated as CASSSGLRRGPTDTQYF.